What follows are 25 T cell receptor beta chains derived from one specimen sequenced in a study of identical twins. TCRdb itself ran the 5' RACE reads through MiXCR, one entry per CDR3 protein. The sample lists 1,800,000 or so distinct CDR3 sequences; 25% to 35% were seen once. Sequencing was carried out using cord blood. The receptors originated from a newborn girl in good health.

The chain recombines TRBV7-9 with TRBJ2-3, with 9 bases lining up with TRBD2. Germline-derived CDR1 and CDR2 are SEHNR and FQNEAQ (reference sequence). V lost 3 bases and J lost 0; bases outside the gene matches: 10. This CDR3 contains 18 residues. The CDR3: CASSFPYRLAGSTDTQYF. CDR3 nucleotide sequence: TGTGCCAGCAGCTTCCCCTACCGGCTAGCGGGGAGCACAGATACGCAGTATTTT.

This clonotype was counted a few times. V and J are TRBV29-1 and TRBJ1-5; TRBD1 matches 8 bases. Germline V CDR1 and CDR2: SQVTM, ANQGSEA. The CDR3 is 13 residues long. V was clipped by 1 base and J by 11 bases; unmatched bases: 7. The CDR3 bases are TGCAGCGTTGAAGGGCAGGGGGCTCGGGCCCAGCATTTT. This codes for CSVEGQGARAQHF.

This clonotype was seen more than once but under ten times. This chain joins TRBV24-1 and TRBJ2-1, with 9 bases that match TRBD2. This CDR3 region has 18 residues. V lost 4 bases, J lost 0 bases, and 9 bases stayed unmatched. Germline-derived CDR1 and CDR2 are KGHDR and SFDVKD. CDR3 in DNA: TGTGCCACCAGTGACCATACTAGCGGGCGAAGCTCCTACAATGAGCAGTTCTTC. Its translation: CATSDHTSGRSSYNEQFF.

This clonotype was recorded a few times. CDR3 residues: CATSRDRGRVYNEQFF. The CDR3 coding sequence is TGTGCCACCAGCAGAGATCGAGGGAGAGTATACAATGAGCAGTTCTTC. The V call is TRBV15, the J call TRBJ2-1, with D tentatively TRBD2 (5 bases). The germline V gene encodes CDR1 LNHNV and CDR2 YYDKDF (reference sequence). Trimming left V 0 bases short and J 4 bases short, with 13 bases between. CDR3 length equals 16 residues.

CDR3 protein: CATSRVADTQYF. CDR3 bases: TGTGCCACCAGCAGAGTAGCGGATACGCAGTATTTT. This rearrangement joins TRBV15 to TRBJ2-3; tentatively, D is TRBD2 (5 bases). The germline V gene has CDR1 LNHNV and CDR2 YYDKDF (reference sequence). V lost 1 base to trimming and J lost 6 bases, with 5 bases between them. The length of the CDR3 is 12 residues.

The V call is TRBV7-9, the J call TRBJ2-7; D unresolved. The CDR3 runs to 16 residues. The germline gives CDR1 SEHNR, CDR2 FQNEAQ (reference sequence). Between the trimmed V and J ends, which lost 1 base and 5 bases, there was a span of 18 bases. In DNA, the CDR3 is TGTGCCAGCAGCTTAGGGGTGGGGTGGGTCATCCACGAGCAGTACTTC. Its translation is CASSLGVGWVIHEQYF.

V gene TRBV7-9 combines with J gene TRBJ1-1; D remains ambiguous. The V gene's germline CDR1 is SEHNR and CDR2 FQNEAQ (reference sequence). This CDR3 contains 11 residues. V lost 8 bases to trimming and J lost 4 bases, with 8 bases between them. As DNA, the CDR3 is TGTGCCAGCCAAGTCGGCACTGAAGCTTTCTTT. Translated, it gives CASQVGTEAFF.

This rearrangement joins TRBV27 to TRBJ2-7; 9 positions match TRBD1. Germline V gives CDR1 MNHEY, CDR2 SMNVEV (reference sequence). The CDR3 totals 16 residues. With V trimmed by 5 bases and J by 2 bases, 10 bases remained unmatched. CDR3 residues: CASSRDRDVFPYEQYF. The CDR3 coding sequence is TGTGCCAGCAGTAGGGACAGGGACGTTTTCCCCTACGAGCAGTACTTC.

The chain combines TRBV19 with TRBJ2-3; 9 positions agree with TRBD2. Per germline, CDR1 LNHDA and CDR2 SQIVND (reference sequence). With V trimmed by 4 bases and J by 6 bases, 14 bases remained unmatched. The CDR3 contains 17 residues. CDR3 coding DNA: TGTGCCAGTAGTAAGCTAGCGGGGCTAACTCGATCGGATACGCAGTATTTT. It codes for CASSKLAGLTRSDTQYF.

This clonotype was recorded a few times. Relative to the germline gene, one junction end is altered; a read error may explain this. The chain recombines TRBV7-7 with TRBJ2-3; 8 nucleotides align to TRBD2. Germline CDR1 and CDR2: SSHAT and FNYEAQ (reference sequence). CDR3 length equals 16 residues. The CDR3 is CASSPSGLTSTDTQYF. The DNA of the CDR3 is TGTGCTAGCAGCCCTAGCGGGCTTACTAGCACAGATACGCAGTATTTT.

In this sample, this clonotype turned up a few times. The J gene is TRBJ1-5, the V gene TRBV27, with 7 bases that match TRBD1. The CDR3 has 15 residues. Germline CDR1 MNHEY, CDR2 SMNVEV (reference sequence). After removal of 6 bases from V and 3 bases from J, the junction contained 8 bases not matched to a gene. The CDR3 DNA reads TGTGCCAGCAGGGCGACAGGGTCGCTCAATCAGCCCCAGCATTTT. This encodes CASRATGSLNQPQHF.

The chain has TRBV7-8 and TRBJ2-7; the D is unclear. The J call could be wrong; TRBJ2-5 is a better fit for the DNA end. CDR1 is SGHVS and CDR2 is FQNEAQ in the germline V gene. This CDR3 is built from 13 residues. DNA for the CDR3: TGTGCCAGCAGCATCGGACCTTACGAGACCCAGTACTTC. Its translation: CASSIGPYETQYF.

The chain recombines TRBV29-1 with TRBJ2-3; 7 nucleotides match TRBD1. Germline V lookup: CDR1 SQVTM, CDR2 ANQGSEA. V was clipped by 4 bases and J by 0 bases; unmatched bases: 7. The CDR3 extends over 15 amino acids. The CDR3, as DNA: TGCAGCGTTGTAAGGGGGCAGGTTAGCACAGATACGCAGTATTTT. This encodes CSVVRGQVSTDTQYF.

In this sample, this clonotype turned up a few times. V gene TRBV5-1 combines with J gene TRBJ2-5; D tentatively reads TRBD1 or TRBD2 (6 bases each). The germline CDR1 and CDR2 sequences are SGHRS and YFSETQ. Trimming cost V 0 bases and J 0 bases, with 12 bases left between them. This CDR3 is built from 16 residues. CDR3 coding DNA: TGCGCCAGCAGCTTGGATCCGGGGGCGTACCAAGAGACCCAGTACTTC. Translating it yields CASSLDPGAYQETQYF.

The rearrangement joins TRBV5-1 to TRBJ1-2; 9 bases match TRBD1. Germline V gene sequence: CDR1 SGHRS, CDR2 YFSETQ. Trimming took 0 bases from V and 8 from J; bases not matched to a gene: 5. The CDR3 runs to 14 residues. The CDR3 region has the DNA TGCGCCAGCAGCTTGGTGACAGGGGGTTTCGGCTACACCTTC. Its translation: CASSLVTGGFGYTF.

V gene TRBV5-1 combines with J gene TRBJ2-7; 8 bases fit TRBD2. The V gene end was trimmed by 0 bases and the J gene end by 0 bases; junction bases not matched to a gene: 14. Germline V gene lookup returns CDR1 SGHRS and CDR2 YFSETQ. The CDR3 spans 19 residues. The CDR3 bases are TGCGCCAGCAGCTTGGAACTCTTTCTCGCCGGGACTAGCTCCTACGAGCAGTACTTC. Protein: CASSLELFLAGTSSYEQYF.

The chain carries TRBV20-1 and TRBJ2-3, with TRBD2 as a possible D gene (6 bases). The CDR3 is made up of 15 amino acids. With 7 bases removed from V and 3 bases from J, the gap between germline ends came to 20 bases. Germline V lookup: CDR1 DFQATT, CDR2 SNEGSKA (reference sequence). Here the CDR3 reads CSVFGGSRGTDTQYF. CDR3 sequence (DNA): TGCAGTGTTTTCGGGGGTAGCCGAGGGACAGATACGCAGTATTTT.

The V call is TRBV15, the J call TRBJ2-7; D is unresolved. CDR3 size: 14 residues. The germline CDR1 and CDR2 sequences are LNHNV and YYDKDF (reference sequence). Trimming shortened V by 0 bases and J by 2 bases, and 8 bases separated the two germline ends. The CDR3 sequence: CATSRDKGPYEQYF. Here the CDR3 DNA reads TGTGCCACCAGCAGAGATAAGGGTCCCTACGAGCAGTACTTC.

The genes are TRBV20-1 and TRBJ2-7; D is undetermined. This CDR3 is 14 amino acids long. The V gene's germline CDR1 is DFQATT and CDR2 SNEGSKA (reference sequence). V lost 1 base and J lost 0, with 10 bases in between. CDR3 in amino acids: CSARVSSSSYEQYF. The DNA of the CDR3 is TGCAGTGCTAGAGTGTCATCCAGCTCCTACGAGCAGTACTTC.

The chain uses TRBV7-6 and TRBJ1-2; D ambiguous. Germline lookup yields CDR1 SGHVS and CDR2 FNYEAQ. V was trimmed by 5 bases and J by 0 bases, leaving 13 bases between them. This CDR3 is 15 amino acids long. Here the CDR3 DNA reads TGTGCCAGCAGCCAAAATGCGTGGGCTAACTATGGCTACACCTTC. As protein: CASSQNAWANYGYTF.

The genes are TRBV12-3 or TRBV12-4 and TRBJ2-1, with D perhaps TRBD1 (6 bases). Trimming stripped 8 bases from V and 4 bases from J, with 9 bases between. There are 12 residues in the CDR3. CDR3 sequence (DNA): TGTGCCAGCGGGACAAAATACAATGAGCAGTTCTTC. Residues: CASGTKYNEQFF.

The table lists this clonotype with a few counts. This chain connects TRBV5-5 to TRBJ2-7, with 7 bases fitting TRBD1. The CDR3 covers 16 residues. The ends lost 4 bases at V and 4 bases at J; junction bases unmatched: 14. Per germline, CDR1 SGHKS and CDR2 YYEKEE (reference sequence). CDR3 in amino acids: CASSRTDLGTEYEQYF. CDR3 coding DNA: TGTGCCAGCAGCCGGACGGATCTCGGGACAGAGTACGAGCAGTACTTC.

The rearrangement joins TRBV20-1 to TRBJ2-3, with TRBD2 identical over 8 bases. CDR1 and CDR2 (germline): DFQATT, SNEGSKA (reference sequence). The CDR3 loop spans 12 amino acids. Trimming cost V 7 bases and J 5 bases; bases outside gene matches: 5. This CDR3 is CSGASGRDTQYF. The CDR3 bases are TGCAGTGGGGCTAGCGGGCGAGATACGCAGTATTTT.

The V gene is TRBV5-1, the J gene TRBJ2-7; no definite D call. Trimming stripped 0 bases from V and 3 bases from J, with 13 bases between. The germline V gene encodes CDR1 SGHRS and CDR2 YFSETQ. The CDR3 loop spans 15 amino acids. The CDR3 sequence is CASSLDSIINYEQYF. The CDR3 DNA sequence: TGCGCCAGCAGCTTGGATTCGATTATTAACTACGAGCAGTACTTC.

There are a few counts of this clonotype. The V call is TRBV4-1, the J call TRBJ2-7, with 12 bases that match TRBD2. Germline V gene sequence: CDR1 MGHRA, CDR2 YSYEKL. Germline trimming cut 0 bases from V and 3 bases from J; bases unmatched to any gene: 6. The CDR3 is 17 amino acids. The CDR3 protein is CASSQEGTGLAGYEQYF. The CDR3 nucleotides read TGCGCCAGCAGCCAAGAAGGAACGGGACTAGCGGGCTACGAGCAGTACTTC.